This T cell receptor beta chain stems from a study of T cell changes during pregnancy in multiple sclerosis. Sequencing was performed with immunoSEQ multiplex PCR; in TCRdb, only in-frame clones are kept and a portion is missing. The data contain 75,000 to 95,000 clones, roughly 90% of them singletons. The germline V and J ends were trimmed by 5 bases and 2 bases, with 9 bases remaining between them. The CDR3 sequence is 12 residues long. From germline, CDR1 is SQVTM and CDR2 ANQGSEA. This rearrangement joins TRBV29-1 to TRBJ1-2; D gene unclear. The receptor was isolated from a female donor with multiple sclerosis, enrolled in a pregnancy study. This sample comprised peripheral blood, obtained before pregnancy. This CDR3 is CSVTESNYGYTF. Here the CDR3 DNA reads TGCAGCGTTACAGAATCCAACTATGGCTACACCTTC. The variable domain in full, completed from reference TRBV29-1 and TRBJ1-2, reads SAVISQKPSRDICQRGTSLTIQCQVDSQVTMMFWYRQQPGQSLTLIATANQGSEATYESGFVIDKFPISRPNLTFSTLTVSNMSPEDSSIYLCSVTESNYGYTFGSGTRLTVV.